What follows are 32 T cell receptor beta chains derived from one specimen sequenced in a study of regulatory T cells in long-lasting Graves disease. Combining iRepertoire HTBI primers with Arm-PCR of CDR3 regions, the authors built TCR beta libraries. TCRdb reanalysed the multiplex PCR reads using MiXCR and keeps one entry per CDR3 protein. The profile shows 400,000 to 500,000 distinct CDR3 sequences, 20% to 25% of them singletons. Noted time point: persistent/refractory GD, antithyroid drugs over 5 years with positive TRAb. Generation of the TCR library employed RNA extracted from PBMCs. The source was peripheral blood mononuclear cells (PBMCs), collected when the disease was refractory, from a patient treated with antithyroid drugs. These receptors were collected from a female donor with Graves disease.

This clonotype was picked up a small number of times. The J gene is TRBJ2-7, the V gene TRBV4-1; 7 bases agree with TRBD2. CDR1 and CDR2 (germline): MGHRA, YSYEKL. The CDR3 runs 20 residues. The ends lost 1 base at V and 3 bases at J; junction bases unmatched: 21. In DNA, the CDR3 is TGCGCCAGCAGCCAAGCAGCAACGGGCTTAGCTAGCGGTACTAGCTACGAGCAGTACTTC. Translated, it gives CASSQAATGLASGTSYEQYF.

Turning to this clonotype: One base separates it from a far larger clone, so it is likely a read error. This chain connects TRBV7-2 to TRBJ2-7; D gene ambiguous. The CDR3 spans 11 residues. The V gene's germline CDR1 is SGHTA and CDR2 FQGNSA. Here the CDR3 reads CASGFGYEQYF. DNA of the CDR3: TGTGCCAGCGGCTTCGGATACGAGCAGTACTTC.

This clonotype was seen once. This chain links TRBV6-2 or TRBV6-3 with TRBJ2-4, with D possibly TRBD2 on 6 matching bases. Germline CDR1 and CDR2: MNHEY and SVGEGT. Trimming left V 7 bases short and J 2 bases short, with 21 bases between. This CDR3 is built from 17 residues. The CDR3 nucleotides are TGTGCCAGCACCCTAGGGGTAGCGGTCTTATCCAAAAACATTCAGTACTTC. Its translation is CASTLGVAVLSKNIQYF.

The table lists this clonotype with many counts. The chain joins TRBV6-1 to TRBJ1-5, with D possibly matching TRBD1 (5 bases). The germline CDR1 and CDR2 sequences are MNHNS and SASEGT. Trimming shortened V by 7 bases and J by 11 bases, and 21 bases separated the two germline ends. This CDR3 region has 14 residues. DNA for the CDR3: TGTGCCAGCAACATGGGTGGGGCCCCCAAGGCCCAGCATTTT. Residues: CASNMGGAPKAQHF.

This clonotype was recorded at least ten times. The chain combines TRBV20-1 with TRBJ1-4; no reliable D call. The CDR3 covers 14 residues. Germline V lookup: CDR1 DFQATT, CDR2 SNEGSKA (reference sequence). Trimming stripped 5 bases from V and 0 bases from J, with 10 bases between. The CDR3 loop is CSAREDATNEKLFF. The CDR3 bases are TGCAGTGCTCGGGAGGATGCAACTAATGAAAAACTGTTTTTT.

The chain has TRBV7-9 and TRBJ1-3; D is possibly TRBD1 (6 bases). The CDR3 is 16 amino acids. Between the trimmed V and J ends, which lost 4 bases and 0 bases, there was a span of 13 bases. Germline CDR1 SEHNR, CDR2 FQNEAQ (reference sequence). CDR3 DNA: TGTGCCAGCAGCTCCACGATAGGGGGCTCTGGAAACACCATATATTTT. It translates to CASSSTIGGSGNTIYF. The entire variable domain, with the rest obtained from reference TRBV7-9 and TRBJ1-3, is as follows: DTGVSQNPRHKITKRGQNVTFRCDPISEHNRLYWYRQTLGQGPEFLTYFQNEAQLEKSRLLSDRFSAERPKGSFSTLEIQRTEQGDSAMYLCASSSTIGGSGNTIYFGEGSWLTVV.

On this clonotype itself: A single base separates this from a much larger clone, so it may be a read error. The chain is built from TRBV6-2 or TRBV6-3 and TRBJ2-7, with D perhaps matching TRBD2 (6 bases). Germline values: CDR1 MNHEY, CDR2 SVGEGT. V was pared by 5 bases and J by 2 bases, with 16 bases between. This CDR3 spans 15 amino acids. This CDR3 reads CASSGGGSSAYEQYF. The CDR3 DNA follows: TGTGCCAGCAGTGGTGGAGGGTCCTCGGCCTACGAGCAGTACTTC.

There are many counts of this clonotype. The chain uses TRBV19 and TRBJ1-2, with 9 bases fitting TRBD1. Germline CDR1 is LNHDA and CDR2 is SQIVND (reference sequence). J was trimmed by 5 bases and V by 5 bases; bases with no gene match: 9. The CDR3 covers 15 residues. This CDR3 is CASSATGGLEYGYTF. CDR3 nucleotide sequence: TGTGCCAGTAGTGCGACAGGGGGACTCGAGTATGGCTACACCTTC.

This clonotype was seen a handful of times. The chain combines TRBV28 with TRBJ2-3; TRBD2 is a possible D gene (5 bases). The germline V gene has CDR1 MDHEN and CDR2 SYDVKM. The CDR3 is 17 residues long. Trimming stripped 3 bases from V and 5 bases from J, with 21 bases between. The DNA of the CDR3 is TGTGCCAGCAGTTTTCTTAGTACTGGTGGGAGTCGAGATACGCAGTATTTT. Residues: CASSFLSTGGSRDTQYF.

Notes on this clonotype: With a much larger clone just one base away, this may be a read error. This sequence joins TRBV27 and TRBJ2-6; TRBD1 or TRBD2 may be the D gene (5 bases each). Trimming removed 5 bases from V and 2 bases from J, with 13 bases in between. CDR1 MNHEY and CDR2 SMNVEV come from the germline V gene (reference sequence). This CDR3 has 16 amino acids. The CDR3 nucleotides read TGTGCCAGCAGTCTCACTGGGACGGCTGGGGCCAACGTCCTGACTTTC. Translating it yields CASSLTGTAGANVLTF.

The gene calls are TRBV5-1 and TRBJ1-1; the match to TRBD1 covers 8 bases. The length of the CDR3 is 17 residues. The V segment lost 4 bases and the J segment 0 bases; nucleotides outside the gene matches: 11. Germline-derived CDR1 and CDR2 are SGHRS and YFSETQ. The CDR3 loop is CASSPGRTGPMNTEAFF. The CDR3 coding sequence is TGCGCCAGCAGCCCAGGGCGGACAGGGCCCATGAACACTGAAGCTTTCTTT.

This clonotype was observed at least ten times. The chain carries TRBV28 and TRBJ1-1, with TRBD1 matching over 7 bases. V lost 2 bases, J lost 6 bases, and 3 bases stayed unmatched. From germline, CDR1 is MDHEN and CDR2 SYDVKM. CDR3 length: 13 residues. The CDR3 region is CASSLQGDPEAFF. In DNA, the CDR3 is TGTGCCAGCAGTTTACAGGGGGACCCTGAAGCTTTCTTT.

This clonotype was picked up a small number of times. J is TRBJ1-5 and V is TRBV6-1; no reliable D call. The CDR3 sequence is 13 residues long. CDR1 is MNHNS, CDR2 SASEGT, per germline. Trimming cost V 6 bases and J 4 bases, with 10 bases left between them. In nucleotides, the CDR3 is TGTGCCAGCAGCCAAACCGGGAATCAGCCCCAGCATTTT. Encoded protein: CASSQTGNQPQHF.

In its sample, this clonotype was seen many times. This rearrangement joins TRBV28 to TRBJ1-1; 7 nucleotides match TRBD1. The trim removed 2 bases at V and 9 bases at J, leaving 6 bases unmatched. The CDR3 consists of 13 residues. The germline CDR1 and CDR2 sequences are MDHEN and SYDVKM. The CDR3 spells CASSLGTVVKAFF. In nucleotides, the CDR3 is TGTGCCAGCAGTTTAGGGACAGTTGTAAAAGCTTTCTTT.

In this sample, this clonotype turned up many times. The CDR3 nucleotides are TGTGCCAGCAGCCCCAGTGGGGGGGGGGAGACCCAGTACTTC. Translated, it gives CASSPSGGGETQYF. The chain links TRBV12-3 or TRBV12-4 to TRBJ2-5; TRBD2 matches 7 bases. The trim removed 6 bases at V and 5 bases at J, leaving 9 bases unmatched. The CDR3 has 14 amino acids.

This clonotype was observed many times. The rearrangement joins TRBV28 to TRBJ2-7; 8 bases fit TRBD2. The CDR3 is 16 residues long. Germline assignment: CDR1 MDHEN and CDR2 SYDVKM. J was trimmed by 0 bases and V by 5 bases; bases with no gene match: 9. CDR3 DNA sequence: TGTGCCAGCAGTGCCCCGGGGGGGACGAGCTCCTACGAGCAGTACTTC. Translating it yields CASSAPGGTSSYEQYF. Variable domain in full (rest from reference TRBV28 and TRBJ2-7): DVKVTQSSRYLVKRTGEKVFLECVQDMDHENMFWYRQDPGLGLRLIYFSYDVKMKEKGDIPEGYSVSREKKERFSLILESASTNQTSMYLCASSAPGGTSSYEQYFGPGTRLTVT.

The chain employs TRBV25-1 and TRBJ2-4; tentative D call: TRBD2 (6 bases). CDR3 length: 13 residues. V was shortened by 8 bases and J by 0 bases, with 8 bases between the two germline ends. Germline CDR1 reads MGHDK; CDR2 reads SYGVNS. The CDR3, as DNA: TGTGCCAGCCAAGCGGGAGCCAAAAACATTCAGTACTTC. Translated: CASQAGAKNIQYF.

The chain couples TRBV10-3 to TRBJ2-3, with no clear D. V lost 0 bases to trimming and J lost 13 bases, with 11 bases between them. This CDR3 contains 12 residues. Germline loops: CDR1 ENHRY, CDR2 SYGVKD. For the CDR3, the DNA is TGTGCCATCAGTGAGTCAAGGGTCGAGGAGTATTTT. It codes for CAISESRVEEYF.

The chain couples TRBV3-1 to TRBJ2-7; D may be TRBD2 (7 bases). V dropped 2 bases and J dropped 2 bases, with 13 bases sitting between them. Germline CDR1 LGHDT, CDR2 YNNKEL (reference sequence). This CDR3 has 15 amino acids. The CDR3 sequence: CASSQNRGGTYEQYF. The CDR3 coding sequence is TGTGCCAGCAGCCAAAATAGGGGGGGGACCTACGAGCAGTACTTC.

Points on this clonotype: A much bigger clone sits one base away, suggesting this may be a read error. CDR3 bases: TGTGCCAGCAGTCCGAAAATTAGCGGGAACACCGGGGAGCCGTTTTTT. Translation gives CASSPKISGNTGEPFF. J is TRBJ2-2 and V is TRBV28, with 8 bases that match TRBD2. The CDR3 totals 16 residues. Germline V gene data show CDR1 as MDHEN and CDR2 as SYDVKM.

This clonotype was seen only a few times. The chain employs TRBV6-2 or TRBV6-3 and TRBJ2-7; 12 bases align to TRBD2. There are 19 residues in the CDR3. Germline V gives CDR1 MNHEY, CDR2 SVGEGT. V was clipped by 5 bases and J by 3 bases; unmatched bases: 17. The CDR3 DNA is TGTGCCAGCAGTGAAGCCGTACCGCTTCCGGGACTAGCGGGCTACGAGCAGTACTTC. Encoded protein: CASSEAVPLPGLAGYEQYF.

The chain employs TRBV7-9 and TRBJ2-7; D perhaps matches TRBD1 (5 bases). CDR3 size: 14 residues. Trimming pared 5 bases from V and 0 bases from J, leaving 11 bases between. Per germline, CDR1 SEHNR and CDR2 FQNEAQ (reference sequence). CDR3 protein: CASSTTVLSYEQYF. CDR3 DNA sequence: TGTGCCAGCAGCACGACAGTCCTCTCCTACGAGCAGTACTTC.

This clonotype turned up a few times. The chain links TRBV30 to TRBJ1-2, with no clear D. Germline V gene lookup returns CDR1 GTSNPN and CDR2 SVGIG (reference sequence). The CDR3 length is 13 residues. V was cut by 0 bases and J by 0 bases, with 5 bases left in between. The CDR3 region has the DNA TGTGCCTGGAGTGTACAGACTAACTATGGCTACACCTTC. This codes for CAWSVQTNYGYTF.

The rearrangement uses TRBV7-2 and TRBJ2-5; D unresolved. Trimming removed 3 bases at V and 5 bases at J, with 16 bases between. Germline V CDR1 and CDR2: SGHTA, FQGNSA. The CDR3 is 15 residues long. The CDR3 spells CASSFGESSWETQYF. CDR3 bases: TGTGCCAGCAGCTTTGGCGAGAGCAGTTGGGAGACCCAGTACTTC.

This clonotype has a count of ten or more. V gene TRBV28 combines with J gene TRBJ2-5; 7 nucleotides agree with TRBD2. The CDR3 is 13 amino acids. Germline CDR1 MDHEN, CDR2 SYDVKM. V shed 7 bases, J shed 3 bases, and the junction held 5 bases outside the gene matches. CDR3 in DNA: TGTGCCAGCAACTGGGGGGGAGAAGAGACCCAGTACTTC. Encoded protein: CASNWGGEETQYF.

This rearrangement joins TRBV24-1 to TRBJ2-2; D assignment may be TRBD1 or TRBD2 (5 bases each). The CDR3 runs 17 residues. Germline CDR1 is KGHDR and CDR2 is SFDVKD. Trimming pared 3 bases from V and 0 bases from J, leaving 13 bases between. The CDR3 reads CATSDPPRDANTGELFF. CDR3 sequence (DNA): TGTGCCACCAGTGATCCCCCCCGGGACGCGAACACCGGGGAGCTGTTTTTT.

The table lists this clonotype with many counts. The V and J genes are TRBV15 and TRBJ1-1; 8 bases match TRBD1. The CDR3 is 16 amino acids. The V gene end was trimmed by 5 bases and the J gene end by 0 bases; junction bases not matched to a gene: 8. Germline V CDR1 and CDR2: LNHNV, YYDKDF (reference sequence). The CDR3 DNA is TGTGCCACCAGCCCCGGGACAGGCAAAATGAACACTGAAGCTTTCTTT. Translating gives CATSPGTGKMNTEAFF.

V and J are TRBV3-1 and TRBJ1-1; unclear D gene. V lost 5 bases, J lost 5 bases, and 15 bases lay in between. Germline-derived CDR1 and CDR2 are LGHDT and YNNKEL (reference sequence). The CDR3 spans 14 residues. The CDR3 reads CASSSSERGTEAFF. The CDR3 nucleotides are TGTGCCAGCAGCTCCTCAGAAAGAGGGACTGAAGCTTTCTTT.

CDR3 loop: CAIRDRGNYGYTF. As DNA, the CDR3 is TGTGCCATCCGGGACAGGGGTAACTATGGCTACACCTTC. The chain links TRBV12-3 or TRBV12-4 to TRBJ1-2, with 10 bases fitting TRBD1. The CDR3 extends over 13 amino acids. J gave up 1 base and V 10 bases, and 3 bases lay outside the gene matches.

Points on this clonotype: Given a much more abundant clone one base away, this may be a read error. The CDR3 does not end in the conserved phenylalanine or tryptophan, so this is likely a read error. The chain links TRBV6-2 or TRBV6-3 to TRBJ2-5; TRBD2 might be the D (6 bases). The CDR3 runs to 15 residues. Trimming took 1 base from V and 3 from J, leaving 12 bases between them. CDR1 and CDR2 from the germline V gene are MNHEY and SVGEGT. Written as DNA, the CDR3 is TGTGCCAGCAGTTACTTACTAGCCGGGGAAGAGACCCAGTACCTC. It translates to CASSYLLAGEETQYL.

The chain has TRBV7-8 and TRBJ2-5; 9 positions match TRBD1. With 4 bases clipped from V and 5 bases from J, the junction kept 20 bases outside the gene matches. Germline lookup yields CDR1 SGHVS and CDR2 FQNEAQ. The CDR3 is 19 amino acids. The CDR3, as DNA: TGTGCCAGCAGCTCACCGGAGAAGACAGGGGGACATGTCCGGGAGACCCAGTACTTC. Amino acids: CASSSPEKTGGHVRETQYF.

This clonotype was detected ten times or more. This chain uses TRBV7-9 with TRBJ2-5; D tentatively reads TRBD1 or TRBD2 (6 bases each). The CDR3 is 13 residues long. V lost 4 bases to trimming and J lost 5 bases, with 11 bases between them. CDR1 is SEHNR, CDR2 FQNEAQ, per germline (reference sequence). CDR3 nucleotides: TGTGCCAGCAGCTCGACAGGAGGGGAGACCCAGTACTTC. Protein sequence: CASSSTGGETQYF.